A selection of T cell receptor beta chains follows, all from one sample in a study of Graves' ophthalmopathy and Graves' hyperthyroidism. TCRdb recomputed calls from the multiplex PCR reads with MiXCR, one row per CDR3 protein. This sample has a few hundred thousand distinct CDR3 sequences, with roughly 16% found just once. The sequencing input was peripheral blood. The receptors stem from an adult man with Graves' ophthalmopathy. The CDR3 runs from the conserved cysteine through the conserved F or W. Fields, in order: D gene, V gene, clone size, J gene, CDR3 DNA, CDR3 protein. D genes are given only for firm matches. For some rows the clone size is stated as once, few or many, or as a class when expanded; others skip it.

NA	TRBV28	many	TRBJ1-1	TGTGCCAGCAGTTTACCAGGGCAGAACACTGAAGCTTTCTTT	CASSLPGQNTEAFF
TRBD2	TRBV20-1	NA	TRBJ2-5	TGCAGTGCTAGAGACCTAGAGGGACTAGCGGGAGGGGAAGACCAAGAGACCCAGTACTTC	CSARDLEGLAGGEDQETQYF
NA	TRBV28	NA	TRBJ1-5	TGTGCCGGAAGGGACGAGAATAGCAATCAGCCCCAGCCTTTT	CAGRDENSNQPQPF
TRBD1	TRBV5-1	many	TRBJ1-2	TGCGCCAGCAGCTTGGAGGAGATTGGGGGGACAGGGGGCTTCAACTATGGCTACACCTTC	CASSLEEIGGTGGFNYGYTF
NA	TRBV30	many	TRBJ1-6	TGTGCCTGGAGTGTGCCGGGGAGCTATAATTCACCCCTCCACTTT	CAWSVPGSYNSPLHF
NA	TRBV7-2	few	TRBJ1-5	TGTGCCAGCAGTTGGGAGGGAATAGGCAATCAGCCCCAGCATTTT	CASSWEGIGNQPQHF
NA	TRBV30	many	TRBJ1-2	TGTGCCCAGAGCAGGGGAAATGTTGGCTACACCTTC	CAQSRGNVGYTF
NA	TRBV2	many	TRBJ1-2	TGTGCCAGAAGCCCCGCCCCGGGAGACAACTATGGCTACACCTTC	CARSPAPGDNYGYTF
NA	TRBV10-3	many	TRBJ1-5	TGTGCCATCAGGGACCGGACAGTAAGTTATAGCAATCAGCCCCAGCATTTT	CAIRDRTVSYSNQPQHF
NA	TRBV6-1	many	TRBJ1-5	TGTGCCAGCAGTGAAGTGGGAGCATCTAGCAATCAGCCCCAGCATTTT	CASSEVGASSNQPQHF
NA	TRBV19	many	TRBJ1-1	TGTGCCAGTTCTGCGGTGTACACTGAAGCTTTCTTT	CASSAVYTEAFF
NA	TRBV18	few	TRBJ2-7	TGTGCCAGCTCACCACCCCCGACGGAACATACAACCTACGAGCAGTACTTC	CASSPPPTEHTTYEQYF
NA	TRBV6-1	many	TRBJ1-3	TGTGCCAGCAGTAAAGGCTCCGGGGCTGGAAACACCATATATTTT	CASSKGSGAGNTIYF
TRBD1	TRBV20-1	NA	TRBJ2-7	TGCAGTGCTCTAACCGGGACAGGGGCCTACGAGCAGTACTTC	CSALTGTGAYEQYF
NA	TRBV9	many	TRBJ2-7	TGTGCCAGCAGCGCCGGGGGTTTCGGTTACGAGCAGTACTTC	CASSAGGFGYEQYF
NA	TRBV2	many	TRBJ2-1	TGTGCCTCCAGCATCGCTAGCTACAATGAGCAGTTCTTC	CASSIASYNEQFF
NA	TRBV12-3/TRBV12-4	few	TRBJ1-1	TGTGCCAGCAGTTTAGCAACAGTCACTGAAGCTTTCTTT	CASSLATVTEAFF
NA	TRBV12-3/TRBV12-4	many	TRBJ1-2	TGTGCCAGCAACTTCGGGGGGCCTGACTATGGCTACACCTTC	CASNFGGPDYGYTF
NA	TRBV19	many	TRBJ1-1	TGTGCCAGTAGTATCGCAAGAGGGACTGAAGCTTTCTTT	CASSIARGTEAFF
NA	TRBV28	many	TRBJ2-5	TGTGCCAGCAGTTTCGTCAGGGCAGGGGAGACCCAGTACTTC	CASSFVRAGETQYF
TRBD1	TRBV12-3/TRBV12-4	NA	TRBJ2-5	TGTGCCAGCAGTTTAGAACAGGGGGCGACCCAGTACTTC	CASSLEQGATQYF
NA	TRBV12-3/TRBV12-4	many	TRBJ2-7	TGTGCCAGCAGTTTATTCCCTGCAGCCAGGGGAGCCCCAACCTACGAGCAGTACTTC	CASSLFPAARGAPTYEQYF
NA	TRBV12-3/TRBV12-4	NA	TRBJ2-7	TGTGCCAGCAGCCAAACCGGGGGTTCTGGCTACGAGCAGTACTTC	CASSQTGGSGYEQYF
NA	TRBV4-1	NA	TRBJ2-5	TGCGCCAGCAGCCAGGGTCAAGCCCAAGAGACCCAGTACTTC	CASSQGQAQETQYF
NA	TRBV6-5	many	TRBJ1-1	TGTGCCAGCAGTTACTCGGTGAACACTGAAGCTTTCTTT	CASSYSVNTEAFF
TRBD1	TRBV7-3	many	TRBJ2-2	TGTGCCAGCAGCTTAACCCCTGGGACAGGAACCGGGGAGCTGTTTTTT	CASSLTPGTGTGELFF
NA	TRBV12-3/TRBV12-4	many	TRBJ1-2	TGTGCCAGCAGTTTATCGCCAGACAACTATGGCTACACCTTC	CASSLSPDNYGYTF
NA	TRBV7-2	NA	TRBJ2-5	TGTGCCAGCAGCTTAATTGTGGCTAGCGAGACCCAGTACTTC	CASSLIVASETQYF
NA	TRBV7-9	many	TRBJ1-1	TGTGCCAGCAGCTCCACGGGGTGGAAAGCTTTCTTT	CASSSTGWKAFF
NA	TRBV6-2/TRBV6-3	many	TRBJ2-5	TGTGCCAGCAGTCCTAGCGAACAGGAGACCCAGTACTTC	CASSPSEQETQYF
NA	TRBV7-9	many	TRBJ2-7	TGTGCCAGCAGCTTTCGGGGTCCCTACGAGCAGTACTTC	CASSFRGPYEQYF
TRBD2	TRBV10-3	many	TRBJ2-7	TGTGCCATCAGTGAGGGGAGCGGGATATACGAGCAGTACTTC	CAISEGSGIYEQYF
NA	TRBV7-8	many	TRBJ2-6	TGTGCCAGCAGCTTAGGGGACTCTGGGGCCAACGTCCTGACTTTC	CASSLGDSGANVLTF
TRBD2	TRBV11-2	many	TRBJ2-5	TGTGCCAGCAGCTGGGGACTAGGTGGGGAGACCCAGTACTTC	CASSWGLGGETQYF
NA	TRBV5-5	many	TRBJ1-1	TGTGCCAGCAGCCAGGCGATCTACACTGAAGCTTTCTTT	CASSQAIYTEAFF
NA	TRBV24-1	NA	TRBJ2-7	TGTGCCACCAGTGATAAGAGGACGGATAGCGAGCAGTACTTC	CATSDKRTDSEQYF
NA	TRBV7-8	many	TRBJ2-2	TGTGCCAGCAGCCCGGGACACCCCACCGGGGAGCTGTTTTTT	CASSPGHPTGELFF
TRBD2	TRBV2	many	TRBJ2-7	TGTGCCAGTAAGCGGGGCGTAACCTACGAGCAGTACTTC	CASKRGVTYEQYF
TRBD1	TRBV18	many	TRBJ1-1	TGTGCCAGCTCAGAGATGACAGGGACCACTGAAGCTTTCTTT	CASSEMTGTTEAFF
NA	TRBV10-1	many	TRBJ2-3	TGCGCCAGCAGGACTAGTCACCATAGCACAGATACGCAGTATTTT	CASRTSHHSTDTQYF
NA	TRBV6-2/TRBV6-3	many	TRBJ2-7	TGTGCCAGCAGTTACCCGGGACTTCTCTACGAGCAGTACTTC	CASSYPGLLYEQYF
TRBD2	TRBV12-3/TRBV12-4	many	TRBJ2-2	TGTGCCAGCAGTTGGACTAGCGGGGGGATAATCACCGGGGAGCTGTTTTTT	CASSWTSGGIITGELFF
NA	TRBV7-2	many	TRBJ1-1	TGTGCCAGCAGCGGCAGGGGCTCGGGGACTGAAGCTTTCTTT	CASSGRGSGTEAFF
TRBD2	TRBV11-2	many	TRBJ2-7	TGTGCCAGCAGCTTAGATTGGGTGAGGGCCGGGTTTAGCGGGAGAGCCATTTACGAGCAGTACTTC	CASSLDWVRAGFSGRAIYEQYF
NA	TRBV5-1	many	TRBJ1-1	TGCGCCAGCAGCCCAGTGAGGGGGGTAACTGAAGCTTTCTTT	CASSPVRGVTEAFF
NA	TRBV20-1	many	TRBJ2-5	TGCAGTGCATATGACACGGTGGGGACCCAGTACTTC	CSAYDTVGTQYF
TRBD1	TRBV19	many	TRBJ2-5	TGTGCCAGTAGTCCCCAGGGGGCGGTTGAGACCCAGTACTTC	CASSPQGAVETQYF